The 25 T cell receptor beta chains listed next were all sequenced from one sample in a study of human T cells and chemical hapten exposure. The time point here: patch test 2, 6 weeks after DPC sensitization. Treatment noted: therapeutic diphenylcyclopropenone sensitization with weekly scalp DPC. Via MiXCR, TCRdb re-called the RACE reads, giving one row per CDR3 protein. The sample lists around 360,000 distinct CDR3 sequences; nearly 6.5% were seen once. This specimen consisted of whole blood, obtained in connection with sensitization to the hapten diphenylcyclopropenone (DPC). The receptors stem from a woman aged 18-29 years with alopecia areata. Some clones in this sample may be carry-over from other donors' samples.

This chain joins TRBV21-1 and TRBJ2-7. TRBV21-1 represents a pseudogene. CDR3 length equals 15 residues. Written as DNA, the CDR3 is TGTGCCAGCAGCCCTGGATCCAGTACCGCCTACGAGCAGTACTTC. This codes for CASSPGSSTAYEQYF.

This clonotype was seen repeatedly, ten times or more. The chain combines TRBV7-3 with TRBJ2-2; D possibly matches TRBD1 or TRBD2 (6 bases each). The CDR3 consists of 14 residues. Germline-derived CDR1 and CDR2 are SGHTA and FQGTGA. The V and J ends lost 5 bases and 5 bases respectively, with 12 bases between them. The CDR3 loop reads CASSPGALTGELFF. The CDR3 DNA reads TGTGCCAGCAGCCCGGGGGCTCTAACCGGGGAGCTGTTTTTT.

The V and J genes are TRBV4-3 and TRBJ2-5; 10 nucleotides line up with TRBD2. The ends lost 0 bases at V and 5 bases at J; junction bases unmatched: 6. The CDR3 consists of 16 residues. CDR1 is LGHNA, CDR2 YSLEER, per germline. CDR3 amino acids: CASSQDSSGGAETQYF. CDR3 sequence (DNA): TGCGCCAGCAGCCAAGACTCCAGCGGGGGGGCCGAGACCCAGTACTTC.

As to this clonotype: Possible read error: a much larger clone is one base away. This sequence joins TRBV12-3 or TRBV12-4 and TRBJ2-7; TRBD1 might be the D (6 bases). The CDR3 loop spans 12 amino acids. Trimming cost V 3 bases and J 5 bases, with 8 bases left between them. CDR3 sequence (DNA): TGTGCCAGCAGTTTCAAGGGGGACGAGCAGTACTTC. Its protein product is CASSFKGDEQYF.

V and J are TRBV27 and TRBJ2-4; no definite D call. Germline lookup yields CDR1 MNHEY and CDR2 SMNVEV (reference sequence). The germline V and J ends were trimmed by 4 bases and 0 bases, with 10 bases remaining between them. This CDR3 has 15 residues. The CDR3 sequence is CASSSRQQAKNIQYF. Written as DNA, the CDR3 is TGTGCCAGCAGTTCTAGGCAGCAAGCCAAAAACATTCAGTACTTC.

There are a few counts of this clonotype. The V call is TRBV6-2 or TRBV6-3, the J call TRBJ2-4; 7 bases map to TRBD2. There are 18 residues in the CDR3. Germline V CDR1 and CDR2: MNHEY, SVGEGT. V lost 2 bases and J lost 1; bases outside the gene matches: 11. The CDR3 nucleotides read TGTGCCAGCAGTTACCCGGGACTAACCTCGATGGCCAAAAACATTCAGTACTTC. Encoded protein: CASSYPGLTSMAKNIQYF.

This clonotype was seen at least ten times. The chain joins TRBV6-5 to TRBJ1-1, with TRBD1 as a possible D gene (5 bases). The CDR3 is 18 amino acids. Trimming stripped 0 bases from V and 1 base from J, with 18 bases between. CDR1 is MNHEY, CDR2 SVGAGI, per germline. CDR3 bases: TGTGCCAGCAGTTACTCTGGCCTCCTCAGGGAAACGAACACTGAAGCTTTCTTT. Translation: CASSYSGLLRETNTEAFF.

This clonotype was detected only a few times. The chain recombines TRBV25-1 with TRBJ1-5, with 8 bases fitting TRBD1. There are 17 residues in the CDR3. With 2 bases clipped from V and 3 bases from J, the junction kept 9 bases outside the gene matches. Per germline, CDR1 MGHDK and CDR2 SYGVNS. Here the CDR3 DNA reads TGTGCCAGCAGTGAAGGTCCAGGGGGCCATCTCAATCAGCCCCAGCATTTT. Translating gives CASSEGPGGHLNQPQHF.

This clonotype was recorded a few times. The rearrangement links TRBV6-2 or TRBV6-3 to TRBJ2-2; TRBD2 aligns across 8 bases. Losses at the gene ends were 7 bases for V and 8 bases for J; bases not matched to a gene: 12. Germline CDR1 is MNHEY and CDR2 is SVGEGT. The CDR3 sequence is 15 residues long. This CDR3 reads CASKGLASDIGELFF. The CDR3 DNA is TGTGCCAGCAAAGGACTAGCTTCGGATATAGGGGAGCTGTTTTTT.

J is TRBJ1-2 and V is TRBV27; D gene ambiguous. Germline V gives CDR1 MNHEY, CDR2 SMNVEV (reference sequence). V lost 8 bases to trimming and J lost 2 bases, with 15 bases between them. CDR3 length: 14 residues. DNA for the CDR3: TGTGCCAGCTGTTCCGGAGTACAGAACTATGGCTACACCTTC. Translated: CASCSGVQNYGYTF.

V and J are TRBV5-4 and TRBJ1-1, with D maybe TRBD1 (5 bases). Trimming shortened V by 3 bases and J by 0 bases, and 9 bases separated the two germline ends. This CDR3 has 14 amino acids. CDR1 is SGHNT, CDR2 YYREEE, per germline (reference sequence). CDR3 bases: TGTGCCAGCAGCTGGGGACCGATGAACACTGAAGCTTTCTTT. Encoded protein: CASSWGPMNTEAFF.

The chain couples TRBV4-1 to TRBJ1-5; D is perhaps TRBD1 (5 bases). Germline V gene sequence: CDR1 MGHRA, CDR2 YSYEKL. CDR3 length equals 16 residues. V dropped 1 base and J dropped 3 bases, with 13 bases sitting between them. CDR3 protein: CASSQGSGGYNQPQHF. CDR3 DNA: TGCGCCAGCAGCCAAGGCAGCGGGGGATACAATCAGCCCCAGCATTTT.

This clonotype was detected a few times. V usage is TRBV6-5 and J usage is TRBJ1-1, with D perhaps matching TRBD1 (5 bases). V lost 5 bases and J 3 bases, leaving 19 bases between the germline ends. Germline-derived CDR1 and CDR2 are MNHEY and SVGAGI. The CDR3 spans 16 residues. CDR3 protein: CASSPGAGGVDTEAFF. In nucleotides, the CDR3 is TGTGCCAGCAGTCCAGGCGCTGGGGGGGTCGACACTGAAGCTTTCTTT.

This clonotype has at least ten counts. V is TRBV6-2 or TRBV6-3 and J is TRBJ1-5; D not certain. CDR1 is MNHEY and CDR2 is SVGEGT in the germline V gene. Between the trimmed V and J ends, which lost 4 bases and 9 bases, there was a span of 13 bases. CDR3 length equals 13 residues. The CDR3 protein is CASSFEGLTPQHF. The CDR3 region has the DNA TGTGCCAGCAGTTTCGAAGGTCTCACGCCCCAGCATTTT.

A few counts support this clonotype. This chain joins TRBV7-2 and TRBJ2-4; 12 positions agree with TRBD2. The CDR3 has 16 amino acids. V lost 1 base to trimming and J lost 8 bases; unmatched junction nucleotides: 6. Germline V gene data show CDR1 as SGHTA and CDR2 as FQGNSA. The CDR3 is CASSLGTSGVFDIQYF. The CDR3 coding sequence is TGTGCCAGCAGCTTAGGGACTAGCGGGGTCTTTGACATTCAGTACTTC.

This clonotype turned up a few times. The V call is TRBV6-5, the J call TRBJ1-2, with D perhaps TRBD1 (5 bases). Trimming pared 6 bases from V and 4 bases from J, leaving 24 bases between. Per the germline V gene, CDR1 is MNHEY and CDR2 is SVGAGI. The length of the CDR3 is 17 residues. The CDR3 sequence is CASSLSGTLPGTYGYTF. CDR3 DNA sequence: TGTGCCAGCAGCCTATCCGGGACCCTTCCGGGGACCTATGGCTACACCTTC.

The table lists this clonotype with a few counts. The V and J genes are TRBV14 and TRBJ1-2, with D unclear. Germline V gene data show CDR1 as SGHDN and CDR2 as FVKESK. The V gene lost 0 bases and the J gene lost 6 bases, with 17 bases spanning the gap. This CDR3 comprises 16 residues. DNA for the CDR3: TGTGCCAGCAGCCAAGACCGAGGCGCAGCCGAAAATGGCTACACCTTC. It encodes CASSQDRGAAENGYTF.

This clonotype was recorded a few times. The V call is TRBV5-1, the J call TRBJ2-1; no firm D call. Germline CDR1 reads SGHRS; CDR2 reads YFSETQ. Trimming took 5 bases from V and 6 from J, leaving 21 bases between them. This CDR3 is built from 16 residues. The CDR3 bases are TGCGCCAGCAGTTCAACCCTCAGGCGTCAGCCCAATGAGCAGTTCTTC. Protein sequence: CASSSTLRRQPNEQFF.

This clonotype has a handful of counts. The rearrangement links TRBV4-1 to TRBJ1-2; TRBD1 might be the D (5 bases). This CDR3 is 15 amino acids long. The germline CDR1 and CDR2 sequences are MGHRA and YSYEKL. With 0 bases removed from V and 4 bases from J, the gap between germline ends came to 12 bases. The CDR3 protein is CASSQEETGAYGYTF. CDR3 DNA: TGCGCCAGCAGCCAAGAGGAAACAGGTGCCTATGGCTACACCTTC.

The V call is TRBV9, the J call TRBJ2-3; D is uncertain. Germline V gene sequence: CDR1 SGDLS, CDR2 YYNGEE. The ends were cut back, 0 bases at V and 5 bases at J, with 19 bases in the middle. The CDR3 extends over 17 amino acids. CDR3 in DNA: TGTGCCAGCAGCGTAGGGGGTTTTTCCGATATTCGAGATACGCAGTATTTT. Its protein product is CASSVGGFSDIRDTQYF.

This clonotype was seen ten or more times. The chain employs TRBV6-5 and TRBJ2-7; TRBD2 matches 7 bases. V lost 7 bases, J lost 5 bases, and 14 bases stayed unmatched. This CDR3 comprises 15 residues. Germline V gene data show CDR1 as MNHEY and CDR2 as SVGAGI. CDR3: CASIGSGGSRNEQYF. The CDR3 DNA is TGTGCCAGCATCGGGTCCGGGGGGAGTCGTAACGAGCAGTACTTC.

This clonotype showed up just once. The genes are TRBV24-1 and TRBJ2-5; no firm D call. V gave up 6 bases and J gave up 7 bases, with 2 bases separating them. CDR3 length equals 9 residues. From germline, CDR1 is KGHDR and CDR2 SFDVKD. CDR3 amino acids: CATSTTQYF. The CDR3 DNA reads TGTGCCACCAGTACGACCCAGTACTTC.

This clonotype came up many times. CDR3 sequence: CSARSSGGAGFETQYF. The CDR3 nucleotides read TGCAGTGCTAGGTCTAGCGGGGGGGCCGGTTTCGAGACCCAGTACTTC. The chain joins TRBV20-1 to TRBJ2-5; 12 bases are a match to TRBD2. Per germline, CDR1 DFQATT and CDR2 SNEGSKA (reference sequence). Germline trimming cut 3 bases from V and 5 bases from J; bases unmatched to any gene: 10. The CDR3 totals 16 residues.

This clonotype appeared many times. CDR3 DNA sequence: TGTGCCAGCAGCCTCCTGCGGGACACCGGGGAGCTGTTTTTT. It yields the protein CASSLLRDTGELFF. This chain links TRBV7-9 with TRBJ2-2, with D perhaps matching TRBD2 (5 bases). The V and J ends lost 5 bases and 3 bases respectively, with 10 bases between them. The germline CDR1 and CDR2 sequences are SEHNR and FQNEAQ (reference sequence). The CDR3 is 14 residues long.

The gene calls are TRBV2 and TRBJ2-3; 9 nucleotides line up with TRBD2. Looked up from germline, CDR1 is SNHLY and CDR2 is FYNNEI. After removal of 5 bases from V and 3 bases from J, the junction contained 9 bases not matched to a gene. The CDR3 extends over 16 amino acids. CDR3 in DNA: TGTGCCAGCAGTCAGCTAGCGGGGAAAAGGACAGATACGCAGTATTTT. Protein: CASSQLAGKRTDTQYF.